The 26 T cell receptor beta chains below were found in one sample sequenced in a study of blood T cell repertoires in COVID-19. The assay was immunoSEQ multiplex PCR, and TCRdb's table has in-frame clones only and misses some. Altogether about 190,000 clones are present, over 80% being singletons, with the ten largest covering approximately 7.8%. The sequenced sample was peripheral blood. These receptors came from a woman aged 55-70 years with COVID-19, enrolled during active disease.

This clone was picked up one time. Here the CDR3 DNA reads TGTGCCAGCAGCTACACTAGCGGGGGGGCCCCTGATACGCAGTATTTT. This gives the protein CASSYTSGGAPDTQYF. The V call is TRBV3-1 (or the pseudogene TRBV3-2), the J call TRBJ2-3; 13 bases agree with TRBD2. V shed 5 bases and J 6 bases; nucleotides not matched to a gene: 8. From germline, CDR1 is LGHDT and CDR2 YNNKEL (reference sequence). The CDR3 length is 16 residues.

The chain combines TRBV28 with TRBJ2-1; no clear D. The V gene lost 5 bases and the J gene lost 7 bases, with 6 bases spanning the gap. Germline V gives CDR1 MDHEN, CDR2 SYDVKM. The CDR3 runs 11 residues. The CDR3 nucleotides read TGTGCCAGCAGTCCCCATAATGAGCAGTTCTTC. It yields the protein CASSPHNEQFF.

This clone was counted a few times. The chain recombines TRBV12-2 with TRBJ1-1; the table's D call, TRBD1, has no DNA check behind it. TRBV12-2 is tagged as a pseudogene. The CDR3 spans 15 residues. The CDR3 sequence is CASRPRTGRNTEAFF. The CDR3 DNA reads TGTGCAAGTCGCCCCCGGACAGGGCGGAACACTGAAGCTTTCTTT.

The CDR3 loop reads CASSLQGKNTEAFF. The DNA of the CDR3 is TGTGCCAGCAGCTTACAGGGGAAGAACACTGAAGCTTTCTTT. The V gene is TRBV5-4, the J gene TRBJ1-1; 7 bases map to TRBD1. Germline V gene lookup returns CDR1 SGHNT and CDR2 YYREEE (reference sequence). J was trimmed by 1 base and V by 2 bases; bases with no gene match: 2. The CDR3 spans 14 residues. The entire variable domain, with the rest obtained from reference TRBV5-4 and TRBJ1-1, is as follows: ETGVTQSPTHLIKTRGQQVTLRCSSQSGHNTVSWYQQALGQGPQFIFQYYREEENGRGNFPPRFSGLQFPNYSSELNVNALELDDSALYLCASSLQGKNTEAFFGQGTRLTVV.

The rearrangement joins TRBV18 to TRBJ1-2; no clear D. CDR1 and CDR2 from the germline V gene are KGHSH and LQKENI. V was clipped by 3 bases and J by 2 bases, with 7 bases between them. This CDR3 is 13 amino acids long. As DNA, the CDR3 is TGTGCCAGCTCACCTGTCCAAAACTATGGCTACACCTTC. As protein: CASSPVQNYGYTF.

The chain recombines TRBV6-2 or TRBV6-3 with TRBJ2-1; TRBD2 matches 7 bases. The trim removed 6 bases at V and 9 bases at J, leaving 14 bases unmatched. The CDR3 has 15 amino acids. The germline gives CDR1 MNHEY, CDR2 SVGEGT. The CDR3 here is CASSFTSVFVGEQFF. CDR3 nucleotide sequence: TGTGCCAGCAGCTTTACTAGCGTGTTCGTGGGTGAGCAGTTCTTC.

CDR3 loop: CASSLRLEGEQFF. CDR3 nucleotide sequence: TGTGCCAGCAGCTTAAGACTAGAAGGTGAGCAGTTCTTC. V gene TRBV7-3 combines with J gene TRBJ2-1; D is possibly TRBD2 (6 bases). Germline values: CDR1 SGHTA, CDR2 FQGTGA. The CDR3 is 13 residues long. V was cut by 1 base and J by 9 bases, with 10 bases left in between.

Points on this clone: The junction and the germline gene differ at one end; a read error may be behind it. CDR3 nucleotide sequence: TGCGCCAGCACCTTGACCGGGTCTCCTTCCCATAATTCACCCCTCCACTTT. This sequence encodes CASTLTGSPSHNSPLHF. The chain has TRBV5-1 and TRBJ1-6, with D uncertain. The CDR3 has 17 residues. CDR1 and CDR2 from the germline V gene are SGHRS and YFSETQ.

The rearrangement links TRBV5-4 to TRBJ2-1; D not certain. V lost 7 bases, J lost 0 bases, and 11 bases lay in between. The CDR3 length is 14 residues. Germline CDR1 reads SGHNT; CDR2 reads YYREEE (reference sequence). The CDR3 DNA is TGTGCCAGCCGCGTGGCTAGCTCCTACAATGAGCAGTTCTTC. This codes for CASRVASSYNEQFF. Variable domain in full (rest from reference TRBV5-4 and TRBJ2-1): ETGVTQSPTHLIKTRGQQVTLRCSSQSGHNTVSWYQQALGQGPQFIFQYYREEENGRGNFPPRFSGLQFPNYSSELNVNALELDDSALYLCASRVASSYNEQFFGPGTRLTVL.

This sequence joins TRBV2 and TRBJ1-3; D ambiguous. V lost 5 bases and J lost 0, with 11 bases in between. Germline V gene lookup returns CDR1 SNHLY and CDR2 FYNNEI. This CDR3 has 15 amino acids. The CDR3 coding sequence is TGTGCCAGCAGTTTTCAGCGGAGCTCTGGAAACACCATATATTTT. Translated, it gives CASSFQRSSGNTIYF.

CDR3: CASSIVGNSPLHF. CDR3 nucleotide sequence: TGTGCCAGTAGTATCGTCGGGAATTCACCCCTCCACTTT. V gene TRBV19 combines with J gene TRBJ1-6, with D uncertain. Germline lookup yields CDR1 LNHDA and CDR2 SQIVND (reference sequence). The length of the CDR3 is 13 residues. V lost 3 bases, J lost 7 bases, and 7 bases lay in between.

This chain joins TRBV3-1 (or the pseudogene TRBV3-2) and TRBJ1-5, with 8 nucleotides matching TRBD1. In germline, CDR1 is LGHDT, CDR2 YNNKEL (reference sequence). Unmatched junction bases numbered 6, after V lost 5 bases and J lost 6 bases. The CDR3 is made up of 14 amino acids. CDR3 in amino acids: CASSFQGAGQPQHF. CDR3 nucleotide sequence: TGTGCCAGCAGCTTCCAGGGGGCGGGTCAGCCCCAGCATTTT.

J is TRBJ1-1 and V is TRBV7-2; D is perhaps TRBD1 (6 bases). V was clipped by 5 bases and J by 4 bases, with 17 bases between them. The CDR3 totals 15 residues. CDR1 is SGHTA and CDR2 is FQGNSA in the germline V gene. The CDR3 region has the DNA TGTGCCAGCAGCACCAAAGGGGGTGGGGGCACTGAAGCTTTCTTT. This encodes CASSTKGGGGTEAFF.

The gene calls are TRBV7-8 and TRBJ1-4; D is perhaps TRBD1 (5 bases). Trimming took 2 bases from V and 4 from J, leaving 11 bases between them. Germline loops: CDR1 SGHVS, CDR2 FQNEAQ. This CDR3 is built from 15 residues. For the CDR3, the DNA is TGTGCCAGCAGCTTACGTCGACAGAGTAATGAAAAACTGTTTTTT. Its protein product is CASSLRRQSNEKLFF.

This chain links TRBV18 with TRBJ2-1; 12 bases are a match to TRBD2. The germline V gene has CDR1 KGHSH and CDR2 LQKENI. V was clipped by 3 bases and J by 6 bases; unmatched bases: 3. The CDR3 consists of 15 residues. The CDR3 region has the DNA TGTGCCAGCTCACCGACGGGACTAGCGGGCAATGAGCAGTTCTTC. Residues: CASSPTGLAGNEQFF.

The J gene is TRBJ2-1, the V gene TRBV5-1; 8 bases agree with TRBD2. Trimming cost V 6 bases and J 7 bases; bases outside gene matches: 6. This CDR3 comprises 13 residues. Germline V CDR1 and CDR2: SGHRS, YFSETQ. The CDR3: CASTPGGGNEQFF. CDR3 bases: TGCGCCAGCACCCCCGGCGGGGGGAATGAGCAGTTCTTC.

The J gene is TRBJ1-1, the V gene TRBV18; D is unclear. This CDR3 has 12 residues. Germline CDR1 and CDR2: KGHSH and LQKENI. Trimming took 0 bases from V and 6 from J, leaving 5 bases between them. CDR3 loop: CASSPPGPEAFF. The CDR3 coding sequence is TGTGCCAGCTCACCACCGGGCCCTGAAGCTTTCTTT.

On this clone: Its ends do not fully match the called genes, so a read error is possible. The chain joins TRBV5-6 to TRBJ2-4; 7 bases are shared with TRBD1. The germline V gene encodes CDR1 SGHDT and CDR2 YYEEEE. This CDR3 has 16 residues. CDR3 loop: CASSFQGDNSKNIQYF. The CDR3 coding sequence is TGCGCCAGCAGCTTCCAGGGGGATAACTCCAAAAACATTCAGTACTTC.

The gene calls are TRBV28 and TRBJ1-1; possible D gene TRBD1, 6 bases. This CDR3 has 14 residues. V lost 8 bases, J lost 5 bases, and 18 bases lay in between. Germline CDR1 reads MDHEN; CDR2 reads SYDVKM. The CDR3 DNA sequence: TGTGCCAGCCAGGGGTTAAGGAATCGGACTGAAGCTTTCTTT. This gives the protein CASQGLRNRTEAFF.

The CDR3 DNA reads TGCGCCAGCAGCTTAACACTAGCGGGAGGGAGTACCGGGGAGCTGTTTTTT. Residues: CASSLTLAGGSTGELFF. V usage is TRBV5-1 and J usage is TRBJ2-2; 13 positions match TRBD2. The CDR3 spans 17 residues. Germline CDR1 is SGHRS and CDR2 is YFSETQ. V was pared by 2 bases and J by 5 bases, with 6 bases of the junction left unmatched.

V usage is TRBV11-1 and J usage is TRBJ1-5; perhaps TRBD1 as D (6 bases). The germline V gene encodes CDR1 SGHAT and CDR2 FQDESV (reference sequence). This CDR3 has 13 amino acids. V lost 5 bases to trimming and J lost 5 bases, with 10 bases between them. The DNA of the CDR3 is TGTGCCAGCAGCAGGGGGATGGATCAGCCCCAGCATTTT. Amino acids: CASSRGMDQPQHF. Using reference TRBV11-1 and TRBJ1-5 for the parts outside the CDR3, the full variable domain is EAEVAQSPRYKITEKSQAVAFWCDPISGHATLYWYRQILGQGPELLVQFQDESVVDDSQLPKDRFSAERLKGVDSTLKIQPAELGDSAMYLCASSRGMDQPQHFGDGTRLSIL.

The chain has TRBV28 and TRBJ2-7, with D perhaps TRBD1 (5 bases). The V gene's germline CDR1 is MDHEN and CDR2 SYDVKM. The ends were cut back, 7 bases at V and 1 base at J, with 8 bases in the middle. The CDR3 contains 12 residues. CDR3 nucleotides: TGTGCCAGCAACAGGTTTTCCTACGAGCAGTACTTC. The encoded protein is CASNRFSYEQYF.

The chain is built from TRBV27 and TRBJ1-3, with a possible D match to TRBD1 (6 bases). This CDR3 is 14 amino acids long. Between the trimmed V and J ends, which lost 5 bases and 2 bases, there was a span of 10 bases. Germline V gives CDR1 MNHEY, CDR2 SMNVEV (reference sequence). CDR3 sequence: CASSPSGAGNTIYF. DNA for the CDR3: TGTGCCAGCAGTCCCTCAGGGGCTGGAAACACCATATATTTT.

The gene calls are TRBV20-1 and TRBJ2-3; 10 bases are a match to TRBD2. Looked up from germline, CDR1 is DFQATT and CDR2 is SNEGSKA (reference sequence). V lost 3 bases, J lost 2 bases, and 20 bases stayed unmatched. The CDR3 loop spans 20 amino acids. This CDR3 is CSASRSGGAFRGPTTDTQYF. The CDR3 coding sequence is TGCAGTGCTAGTAGGAGCGGGGGGGCTTTCAGGGGGCCAACCACAGATACGCAGTATTTT.

The V call is TRBV4-2, the J call TRBJ2-7; TRBD2 agrees at 7 bases. V trimming: 3 bases; J trimming: 3 bases; junction bases outside the gene matches: 11. The CDR3 covers 16 residues. Looked up from germline, CDR1 is LGHNA and CDR2 is YNFKEQ. The chain's CDR3 is CASSHHAGDGVYEQYF. The CDR3 DNA reads TGTGCCAGCAGCCATCACGCGGGAGATGGGGTCTACGAGCAGTACTTC.

This chain links TRBV30 with TRBJ1-5; D is uncertain. CDR3 size: 13 residues. V lost 4 bases and J lost 3, with 10 bases in between. Looked up from germline, CDR1 is GTSNPN and CDR2 is SVGIG (reference sequence). In DNA form, the CDR3 reads TGTGCCTGGACGGCAGGCCCCAATCAGCCCCAGCATTTT. Translation: CAWTAGPNQPQHF.